The T cell receptor beta chain described here comes from a study of shared clonotypes between healthy human individuals. Study-level findings and limits: Generation probabilities of non-shared clonotypes were lower (relative to those shared by all four donors).

The naive CD8 fraction comprised CD45RO-negative cells positively selected for CCR7 and excluded terminally differentiated effector memory CD45RA+ cells. A word on this clone: As yet, its antigen is unknown.

With 8 bases removed from V and 6 bases from J, the gap between germline ends came to 15 bases. Germline loops: CDR1 MNHEY, CDR2 SMNVEV (reference sequence). The CDR3 runs to 13 residues. Produced via immunoSEQ multiplex PCR; TCRdb's table is partial and in-frame only. This table has about 680,000 clones, about 92% appearing once. The rearrangement joins TRBV27 to TRBJ2-3; possibly TRBD1 for D (5 bases). The sequencing input was naive CD8+ T cells sorted from blood. The TCR sequence derives from a man between 25 and 39 years old in good health. CDR3 in DNA: TGTGCCAGCGGGGCTCTCCCCCCGGATACGCAGTATTTT. The encoded protein is CASGALPPDTQYF.